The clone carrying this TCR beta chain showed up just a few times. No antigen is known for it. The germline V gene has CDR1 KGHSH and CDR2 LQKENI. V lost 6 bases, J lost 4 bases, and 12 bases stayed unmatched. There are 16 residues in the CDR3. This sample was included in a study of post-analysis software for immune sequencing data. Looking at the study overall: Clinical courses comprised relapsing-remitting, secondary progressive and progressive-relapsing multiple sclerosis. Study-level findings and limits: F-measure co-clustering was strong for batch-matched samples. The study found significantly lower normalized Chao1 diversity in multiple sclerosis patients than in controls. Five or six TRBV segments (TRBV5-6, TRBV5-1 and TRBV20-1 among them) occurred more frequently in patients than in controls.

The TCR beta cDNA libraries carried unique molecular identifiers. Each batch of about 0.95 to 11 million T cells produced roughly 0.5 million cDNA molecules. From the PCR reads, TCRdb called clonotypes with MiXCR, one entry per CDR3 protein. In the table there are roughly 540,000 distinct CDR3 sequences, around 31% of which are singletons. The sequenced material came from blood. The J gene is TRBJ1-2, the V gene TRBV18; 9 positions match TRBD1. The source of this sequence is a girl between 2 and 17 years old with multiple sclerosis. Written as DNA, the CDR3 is TGTGCCAGCTCGCCTTTTGGACAGGGGACCTCCTATGGCTACACCTTC. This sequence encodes CASSPFGQGTSYGYTF.